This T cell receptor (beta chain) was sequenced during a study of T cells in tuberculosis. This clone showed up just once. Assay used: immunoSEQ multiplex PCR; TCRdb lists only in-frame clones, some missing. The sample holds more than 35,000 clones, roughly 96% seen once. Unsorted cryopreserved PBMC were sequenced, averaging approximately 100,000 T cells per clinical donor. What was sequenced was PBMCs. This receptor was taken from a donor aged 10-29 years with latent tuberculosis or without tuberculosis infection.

CDR3 bases: TGTGCCAGCAGCTGCGGACAGGGTTTCATTTATGGCTACACCTTC. Its protein is CASSCGQGFIYGYTF. The J gene is TRBJ1-2, the V gene TRBV5-7, with 8 bases aligning to TRBD1. TRBV5-7 is reported as an ORF; its role is uncertain. The V gene end was trimmed by 3 bases and the J gene end by 5 bases; junction bases not matched to a gene: 9. This CDR3 spans 15 amino acids.